The present entry profiles one TCR beta chain with its context. The data belong to a study of cytomegalovirus exposure and HLA in healthy donors. PCR primers comprised 60 Vbeta and 13 Jbeta primers. Using immunoSEQ multiplex PCR, the repertoire was profiled, and TCRdb retains in-frame clones only, with some absent. Here the sample spans fewer than 150,000 clones, 70% to 85% being singletons. The sequencing input was PBMCs. This TCR derives from a man aged 35-49 years in good health and CMV-seropositive.

The chain's CDR3 is CASSLRFPGGANGYTF. DNA for the CDR3: TGTGCCAGCAGCTTACGGTTCCCAGGGGGCGCAAATGGCTACACCTTC. The V gene is TRBV11-3, the J gene TRBJ1-2, with 8 bases fitting TRBD1. Trimming removed 2 bases from V and 6 bases from J; junction bases left unmatched: 11. CDR1 is SGHNT and CDR2 is YENEEA in the germline V gene. This CDR3 has 16 residues.